This T cell receptor beta chain was identified during a study of identical twins. General study points: Researchers reported weaker excess twin sharing in beta out-of-frame sequences.

Germline CDR1 reads LGHDT; CDR2 reads YNNKEL (reference sequence). The V gene end was trimmed by 8 bases and the J gene end by 1 base; junction bases not matched to a gene: 5. This CDR3 is 15 amino acids long. Turning to this clonotype: What it binds is unknown.

A single record per CDR3 protein comes from TCRdb applying MiXCR to the 5' RACE reads. The repertoire holds more than 1.5 million distinct CDR3 sequences, with roughly a third as singletons. The material sequenced was cord blood. This receptor was taken from a newborn girl in good health. The chain has TRBV3-1 and TRBJ2-3; 11 bases fit TRBD2. The CDR3 sequence is CASAPTSGGTDTQYF. The CDR3 region has the DNA TGTGCCAGCGCACCGACTAGCGGGGGCACAGATACGCAGTATTTT.